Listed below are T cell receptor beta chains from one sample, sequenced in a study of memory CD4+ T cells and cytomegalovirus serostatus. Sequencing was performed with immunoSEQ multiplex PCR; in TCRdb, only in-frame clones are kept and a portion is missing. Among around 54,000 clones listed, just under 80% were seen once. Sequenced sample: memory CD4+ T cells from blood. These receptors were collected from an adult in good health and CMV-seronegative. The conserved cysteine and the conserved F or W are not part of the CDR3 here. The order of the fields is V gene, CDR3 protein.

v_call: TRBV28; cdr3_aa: ASSLSGGSTEAF
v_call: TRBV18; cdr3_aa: ASSPQGDPTRDEQF
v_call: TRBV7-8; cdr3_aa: ASSNSGTGGGGQPQH
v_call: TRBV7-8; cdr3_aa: ASSLIMPYEQY
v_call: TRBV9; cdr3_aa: ASSPKVVDEQF
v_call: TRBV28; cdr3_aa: ASSSPSGTGSREQY
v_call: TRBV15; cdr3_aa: ATSYPGTSGSWEQF
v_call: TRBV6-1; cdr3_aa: ASSEMADTQY
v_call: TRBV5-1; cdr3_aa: ASSMNGQGGSSEQF
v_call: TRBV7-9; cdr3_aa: ASSLKQFSGNTIY
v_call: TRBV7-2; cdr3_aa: ASSDSTGVLYGYT
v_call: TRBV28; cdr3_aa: ASSLGRSGKGYGYT
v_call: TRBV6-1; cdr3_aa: ATQKGEGDYGYT
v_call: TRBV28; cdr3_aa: ASSQTGTGKMDEQF
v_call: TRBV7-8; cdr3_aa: ASSSWGRDANYGYT
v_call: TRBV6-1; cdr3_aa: ASSEMGFTEGDEQY
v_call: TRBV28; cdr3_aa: ASSPPEAGKNIQY
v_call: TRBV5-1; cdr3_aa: ASSLARSGTDTQY
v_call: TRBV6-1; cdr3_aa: ASSDLRGSDGYT
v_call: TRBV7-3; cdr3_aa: ASSRNQGSGELF
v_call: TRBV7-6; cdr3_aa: ASSLAPGTSGAYEQY
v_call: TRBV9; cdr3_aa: ASSVKPMSYNEQF
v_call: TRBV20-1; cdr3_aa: SASMRGEQF
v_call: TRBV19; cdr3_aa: ASSVSDISYEQY
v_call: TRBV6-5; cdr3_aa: ASSSGAYEQY
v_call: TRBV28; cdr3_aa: ASSFVGPGYGYT